The TCR beta chain under discussion was sequenced for a study of blood T cell repertoires in COVID-19. Study context: From the United States, Italy and Spain came samples of acute and convalescent COVID-19. In each case, the material was cDNA or gDNA derived from T cells, B-cell-depleted T cells, or PBMCs.

Germline CDR1 MNHEY, CDR2 SVGAGI. The CDR3 totals 16 residues. The germline V and J ends were trimmed by 2 bases and 0 bases, with 8 bases remaining between them. Original processing notes: Reference gene primers were amplified, and this amplification served to estimate nucleated cell counts. Profiling relied on immunoSEQ multiplex PCR, and the TCRdb table lists in-frame clones only, not all of them. The DNA was the basis for D and trimming; V, J and clone size are from that table. This table holds roughly 110,000 clones, about 90% found once. This sequence joins TRBV6-5 and TRBJ1-6; D unclear. The TCR originated in a woman aged 45-65 years with acute or convalescent COVID-19. Source material: peripheral blood. This CDR3 is CASSYGGSSYNSPLHF. CDR3 nucleotide sequence: TGTGCCAGCAGTTACGGTGGCAGCTCCTATAATTCACCCCTCCACTTT.